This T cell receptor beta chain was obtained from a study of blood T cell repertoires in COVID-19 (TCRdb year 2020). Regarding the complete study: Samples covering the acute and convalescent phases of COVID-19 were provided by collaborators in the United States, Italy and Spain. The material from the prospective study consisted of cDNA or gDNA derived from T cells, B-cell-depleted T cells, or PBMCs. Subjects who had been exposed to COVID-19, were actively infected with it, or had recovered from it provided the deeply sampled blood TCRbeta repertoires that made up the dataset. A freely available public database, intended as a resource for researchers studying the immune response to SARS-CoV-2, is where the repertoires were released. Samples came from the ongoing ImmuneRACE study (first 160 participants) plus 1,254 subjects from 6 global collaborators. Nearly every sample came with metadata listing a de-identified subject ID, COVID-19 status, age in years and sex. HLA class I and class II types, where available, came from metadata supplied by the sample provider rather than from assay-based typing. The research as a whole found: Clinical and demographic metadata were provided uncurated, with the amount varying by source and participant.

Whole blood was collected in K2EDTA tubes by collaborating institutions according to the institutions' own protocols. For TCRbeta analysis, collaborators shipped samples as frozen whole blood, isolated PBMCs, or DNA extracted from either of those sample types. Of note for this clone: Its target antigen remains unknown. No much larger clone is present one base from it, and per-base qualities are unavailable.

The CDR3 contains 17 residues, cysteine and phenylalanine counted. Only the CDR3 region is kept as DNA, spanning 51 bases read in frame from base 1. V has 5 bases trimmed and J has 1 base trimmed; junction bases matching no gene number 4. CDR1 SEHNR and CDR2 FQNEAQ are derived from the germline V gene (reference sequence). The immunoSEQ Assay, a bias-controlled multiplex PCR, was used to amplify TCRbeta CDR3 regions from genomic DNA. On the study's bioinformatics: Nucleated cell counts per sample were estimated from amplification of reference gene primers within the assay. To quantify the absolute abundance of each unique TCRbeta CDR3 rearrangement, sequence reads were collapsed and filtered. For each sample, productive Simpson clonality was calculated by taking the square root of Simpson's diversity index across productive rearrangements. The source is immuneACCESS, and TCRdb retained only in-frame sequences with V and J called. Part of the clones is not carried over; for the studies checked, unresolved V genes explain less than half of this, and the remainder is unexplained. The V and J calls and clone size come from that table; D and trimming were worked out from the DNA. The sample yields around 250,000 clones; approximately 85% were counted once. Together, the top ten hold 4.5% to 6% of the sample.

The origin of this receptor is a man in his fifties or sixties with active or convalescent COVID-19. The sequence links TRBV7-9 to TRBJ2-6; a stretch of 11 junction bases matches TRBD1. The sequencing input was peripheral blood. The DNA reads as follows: TGTGCCAGCAGCCGGACAGGGGGCGCATCTGGGGCCAACGTCCTGACTTTC. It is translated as CASSRTGGASGANVLTF.